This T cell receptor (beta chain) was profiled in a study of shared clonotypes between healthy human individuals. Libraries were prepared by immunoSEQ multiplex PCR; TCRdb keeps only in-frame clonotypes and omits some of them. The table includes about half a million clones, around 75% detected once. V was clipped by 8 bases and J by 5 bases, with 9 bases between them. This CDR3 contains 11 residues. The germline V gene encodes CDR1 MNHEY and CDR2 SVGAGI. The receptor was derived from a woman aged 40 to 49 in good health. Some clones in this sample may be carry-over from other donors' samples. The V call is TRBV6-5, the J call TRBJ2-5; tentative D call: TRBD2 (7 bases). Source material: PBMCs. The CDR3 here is CASGRGETQYF. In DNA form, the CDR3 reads TGTGCCAGCGGGAGGGGGGAGACCCAGTACTTC.